The next 8 T cell receptor beta chains were all read from a single sample in a study of cytomegalovirus exposure and HLA in healthy donors. Primers for the PCR totalled 60 Vbeta and 13 Jbeta. Measured with immunoSEQ multiplex PCR; TCRdb has only the in-frame clones, and not every one. The sample has 150,000 to 200,000 clones; 80% to 90% are singletons. Sequenced: PBMCs. The receptors originated from a woman aged 18-35 years in good health and CMV-seropositive.

This clone was found a few times. V is TRBV6-1 and J is TRBJ1-1; tentative D call: TRBD1 (6 bases). Trimming left V 4 bases short and J 1 base short, with 13 bases between. Germline CDR1 reads MNHNS; CDR2 reads SASEGT. The CDR3 extends over 15 amino acids. This CDR3 reads CASSAPGTSNTEAFF. CDR3 bases: TGTGCCAGCAGTGCCCCCGGGACATCGAACACTGAAGCTTTCTTT.

This clone was seen a few times. The gene calls are TRBV7-9 and TRBJ1-1; D unresolved. The CDR3 is made up of 13 amino acids. The V gene lost 5 bases and the J gene lost 1 base, with 8 bases spanning the gap. Germline V CDR1 and CDR2: SEHNR, FQNEAQ (reference sequence). Written as DNA, the CDR3 is TGTGCCAGCAGCATAACACAGAACACTGAAGCTTTCTTT. Its translation: CASSITQNTEAFF.

The chain is built from TRBV6-5 and TRBJ1-1; D is uncertain. The length of the CDR3 is 13 residues. Per germline, CDR1 MNHEY and CDR2 SVGAGI. Trimming removed 8 bases from V and 6 bases from J, with 16 bases in between. The CDR3 bases are TGTGCCAGCCAAATAGCGACTCGGTCTGAAGCTTTCTTT. Amino acid sequence: CASQIATRSEAFF.

The chain employs TRBV7-9 and TRBJ1-5; D gene uncertain. There are 14 residues in the CDR3. V dropped 5 bases and J dropped 0 bases, with 8 bases sitting between them. Germline-derived CDR1 and CDR2 are SEHNR and FQNEAQ (reference sequence). The CDR3 nucleotides read TGTGCCAGCAGCCTCCAGGATAGCAATCAGCCCCAGCATTTT. Translated: CASSLQDSNQPQHF.

The genes are TRBV9 and TRBJ2-1; TRBD1 agrees at 9 bases. The junction had 8 bases not matched to a gene; V was cut back by 3 bases and J by 7 bases. The CDR3 length is 15 residues. Germline V CDR1 and CDR2: SGDLS, YYNGEE. In DNA, the CDR3 is TGTGCCAGCAGCGAACAGGGGGCACTACGGAATGAGCAGTTCTTC. Translation: CASSEQGALRNEQFF.

This rearrangement joins TRBV19 to TRBJ2-1; 11 bases agree with TRBD2. This CDR3 has 16 amino acids. CDR1 is LNHDA and CDR2 is SQIVND in the germline V gene (reference sequence). Trimming cost V 2 bases and J 4 bases; bases outside gene matches: 4. DNA of the CDR3: TGTGCCAGTAGTATAATTAGCGGGGGGGCTTACAATGAGCAGTTCTTC. Its protein is CASSIISGGAYNEQFF.

The chain links TRBV7-9 to TRBJ1-2; D gene unclear. This CDR3 spans 14 amino acids. The ends were cut back, 5 bases at V and 0 bases at J, with 10 bases in the middle. Germline V gene sequence: CDR1 SEHNR, CDR2 FQNEAQ (reference sequence). The DNA of the CDR3 is TGTGCCAGCAGCCGGGAGAGTTCTAACTATGGCTACACCTTC. This encodes CASSRESSNYGYTF. The full variable domain, with the rest looked up from reference TRBV7-9 and TRBJ1-2, is DTGVSQNPRHKITKRGQNVTFRCDPISEHNRLYWYRQTLGQGPEFLTYFQNEAQLEKSRLLSDRFSAERPKGSFSTLEIQRTEQGDSAMYLCASSRESSNYGYTFGSGTRLTVV.

The V call is TRBV6-5, the J call TRBJ2-5; 8 bases fit TRBD2. The last part of the DNA fits TRBJ2-7 better; the J call may be wrong. The CDR3 length is 16 residues. Per the germline V gene, CDR1 is MNHEY and CDR2 is SVGAGI. The CDR3 nucleotides read TGTGCCAGCAGTTACTCGAAAGCTCTAGCGGGCTACGAGCAGTACTTC. This sequence encodes CASSYSKALAGYEQYF.